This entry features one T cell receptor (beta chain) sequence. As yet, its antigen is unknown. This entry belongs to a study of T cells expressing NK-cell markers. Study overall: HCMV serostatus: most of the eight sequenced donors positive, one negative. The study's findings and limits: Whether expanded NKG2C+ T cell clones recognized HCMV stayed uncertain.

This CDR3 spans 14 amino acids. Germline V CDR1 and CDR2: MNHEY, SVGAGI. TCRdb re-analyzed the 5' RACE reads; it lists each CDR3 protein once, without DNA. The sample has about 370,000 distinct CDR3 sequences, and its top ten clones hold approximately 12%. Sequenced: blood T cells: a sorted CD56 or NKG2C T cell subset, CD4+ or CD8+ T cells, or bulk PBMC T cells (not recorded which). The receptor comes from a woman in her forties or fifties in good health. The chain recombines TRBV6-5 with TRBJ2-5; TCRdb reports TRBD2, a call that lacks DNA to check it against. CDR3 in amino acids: CASRRGGSKETQYF.